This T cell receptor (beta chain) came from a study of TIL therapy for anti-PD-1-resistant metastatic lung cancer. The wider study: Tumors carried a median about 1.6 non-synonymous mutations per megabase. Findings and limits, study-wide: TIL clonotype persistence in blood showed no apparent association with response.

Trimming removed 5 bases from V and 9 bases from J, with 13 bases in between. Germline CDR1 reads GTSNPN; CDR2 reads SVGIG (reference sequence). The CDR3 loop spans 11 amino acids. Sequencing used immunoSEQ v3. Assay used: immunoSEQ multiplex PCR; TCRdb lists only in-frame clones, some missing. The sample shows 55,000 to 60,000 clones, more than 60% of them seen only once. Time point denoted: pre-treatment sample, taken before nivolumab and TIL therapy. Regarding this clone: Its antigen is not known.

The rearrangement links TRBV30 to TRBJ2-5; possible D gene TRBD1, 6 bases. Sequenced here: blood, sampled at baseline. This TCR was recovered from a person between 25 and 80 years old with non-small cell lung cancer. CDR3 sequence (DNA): TGTGCCTGGGAAACAGAGGGGGCCCAGTACTTC. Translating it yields CAWETEGAQYF.